These 6 T cell receptor beta chains share one sample of origin, sequenced in a study of OX40 agonist ivuxolimab in advanced cancers. Some clones are missing from TCRdb's copy, which holds only in-frame ones; the method was immunoSEQ multiplex PCR. The sample includes about 46,000 clones, about 91% of them seen just once. Specimen: CD4+ or CD8+ T cells sorted from blood, collected in a trial of the OX40 agonist ivuxolimab. Every receptor here comes from an adult with an advanced solid tumor such as melanoma, head and neck, liver or kidney cancer.

This chain joins TRBV4-1 and TRBJ1-1; D gene unclear. The V and J ends lost 0 bases and 3 bases respectively, with 8 bases between them. From germline, CDR1 is MGHRA and CDR2 YSYEKL. This CDR3 is 14 amino acids long. The CDR3 DNA reads TGCGCCAGCAGCCAAGATGGCGGCCACACTGAAGCTTTCTTT. Its protein is CASSQDGGHTEAFF.

The chain combines TRBV27 with TRBJ2-2; no definite D call. The V end was cut by 2 bases, the J end by 2 bases, with 6 bases between. Germline CDR1 is MNHEY and CDR2 is SMNVEV (reference sequence). CDR3 length: 14 amino acids. The CDR3 loop is CASSLAINTGELFF. The CDR3 region has the DNA TGTGCCAGCAGTTTAGCGATAAACACCGGGGAGCTGTTTTTT.

The chain couples TRBV7-3 to TRBJ2-1; TRBD2 agrees at 7 bases. With V trimmed by 2 bases and J by 4 bases, 11 bases remained unmatched. The CDR3 contains 17 residues. Germline V gene data show CDR1 as SGHTA and CDR2 as FQGTGA. The CDR3 sequence is CASSLEAASGRYNEQFF. CDR3 nucleotides: TGTGCCAGCAGCTTAGAAGCCGCTAGCGGACGATACAATGAGCAGTTCTTC.

This clone has only one observation. The J gene is TRBJ1-1, the V gene TRBV28; D is unclear. The V and J ends lost 6 bases and 4 bases respectively, with 9 bases between them. The CDR3 length is 12 residues. The germline gives CDR1 MDHEN, CDR2 SYDVKM. The CDR3 reads CASSPQSTEAFF. The CDR3 coding sequence is TGTGCCAGCAGCCCACAGAGCACTGAAGCTTTCTTT.

This clone was seen just once. CDR3 DNA: TGTGCCAGCAGTTTCGGGGGCGGCTACACCTTC. The encoded protein is CASSFGGGYTF. The chain is built from TRBV6-5 and TRBJ1-2, with D possibly TRBD1 on 6 matching bases. Trimming took 4 bases from V and 8 from J, leaving 8 bases between them. The germline gives CDR1 MNHEY, CDR2 SVGAGI. This CDR3 comprises 11 residues.

V gene TRBV15 combines with J gene TRBJ2-3, with TRBD2 identical over 10 bases. J gave up 0 bases and V 4 bases, and 16 bases lay outside the gene matches. The CDR3 runs 20 residues. Germline V gene data show CDR1 as LNHNV and CDR2 as YYDKDF (reference sequence). The CDR3: CATSNPSGGALTSSTDTQYF. The CDR3 DNA follows: TGTGCCACCAGCAACCCGAGCGGGGGGGCTCTTACCTCTAGCACAGATACGCAGTATTTT.